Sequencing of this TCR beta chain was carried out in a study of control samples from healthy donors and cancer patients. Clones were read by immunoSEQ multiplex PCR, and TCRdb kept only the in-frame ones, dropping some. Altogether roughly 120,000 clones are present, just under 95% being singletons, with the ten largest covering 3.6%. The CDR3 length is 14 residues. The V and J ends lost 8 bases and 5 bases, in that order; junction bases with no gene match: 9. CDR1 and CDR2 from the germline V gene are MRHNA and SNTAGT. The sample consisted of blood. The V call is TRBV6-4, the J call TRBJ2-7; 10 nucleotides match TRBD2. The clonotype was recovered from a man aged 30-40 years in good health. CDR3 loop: CASSRASGSDEQYF. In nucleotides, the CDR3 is TGTGCCAGCTCTAGGGCTAGCGGGAGCGACGAGCAGTACTTC.